This T cell receptor beta chain was captured in a study of cytomegalovirus exposure and HLA in healthy donors. Trimming removed 7 bases from V and 2 bases from J, with 14 bases in between. Germline V gene lookup returns CDR1 SNHLY and CDR2 FYNNEI. The CDR3 consists of 14 residues. Measured with immunoSEQ multiplex PCR; TCRdb has only the in-frame clones, and not every one. The table records about 160,000 clones, about nine tenths of them present only once. The donors were members of the validation cohort, which comprised about 120 subjects and was separate from the first cohort of fewer than 700 subjects. Study-wide findings and caveats: According to the study, 150 to 200 TCR beta chains were cytomegalovirus-associated. Diagnosis of cytomegalovirus status made by the classifier reportedly showed high specificity and sensitivity.

Regarding this clone: Antigen: not known.

The receptor was derived from a woman aged 18-30 years in good health and CMV-seropositive. The chain recombines TRBV2 with TRBJ1-2; D is unclear. The sequencing input was PBMCs. CDR3 sequence reads: CASTEPGLNYGYTF. The DNA for the CDR3 is TGTGCCAGCACCGAACCGGGTTTGAACTATGGCTACACCTTC.